This TCR beta chain was found in a study of blood T cell repertoires in COVID-19. Looking at the study overall: Samples taken during acute and convalescent COVID-19 were collected in the United States, Italy and Spain. T cells, B-cell-depleted T cells, or PBMCs supplied cDNA or gDNA.

Original data processing: The assay estimated nucleated cells by amplifying reference gene primers. The repertoire was sequenced with immunoSEQ multiplex PCR; TCRdb's copy has only in-frame clones and lacks some. That table is the source of V, J and clone size, and D and trimming were worked out from the DNA. The sample lists about 330,000 clones, approximately 88% occurring once. V was pared by 2 bases and J by 5 bases, with 6 bases of the junction left unmatched. The CDR3 is made up of 14 amino acids. The germline V gene encodes CDR1 LGHNA and CDR2 YNFKEQ. The origin of this receptor is a man aged 18 to 30 who had recovered from COVID-19. The specimen was peripheral blood. The V call is TRBV4-2, the J call TRBJ2-7; TRBD2 matches at 7 bases. The CDR3 is CASSQSPGGNEQYF. The CDR3 nucleotides read TGTGCCAGCAGCCAAAGCCCGGGAGGCAACGAGCAGTACTTC.